The 3 T cell receptor beta chains reported below all come from one sample, sequenced in a study of naive and memory T cell subsets. Study-wide findings and caveats: Especially in CD8 cells, naive repertoires contained a few larger clonotypes, possibly CD45RA-re-expressing memory cells.

No antigen is known for these receptors. Both TRBC1 and TRBC2 were covered by a beta constant-region primer of two equimolar oligonucleotides. The ligated cDNA underwent four PCR rounds using SP2 and nested alpha and beta constant-region primers. TCRdb passed the UMI-ligation and nested PCR reads through MiXCR, listing each CDR3 protein once. There are tens of thousands of distinct CDR3 sequences in the sample; 11% occur only once, and around 0.13% lies in the top ten. Source material: naive CD4+ T cells from blood. These receptors all come from a human donor in good health.

This clonotype was detected many times. The V gene is TRBV7-9, the J gene TRBJ2-3; D is undetermined. The germline CDR1 and CDR2 sequences are SEHNR and FQNEAQ (reference sequence). V dropped 7 bases and J dropped 4 bases, with 12 bases sitting between them. This CDR3 is built from 13 residues. CDR3: CASNVPNADTQYF. The CDR3 coding sequence is TGTGCCAGCAACGTCCCGAATGCAGATACGCAGTATTTT.

The CDR3 DNA reads as TGTGCCAGCAGCTTAGGGGGGACACACCAAGAGACCCAGTACTTC. Its translation: CASSLGGTHQETQYF. The V gene is TRBV7-9, the J gene TRBJ2-5, with D tentatively TRBD1 (6 bases). The ends were cut back, 1 base at V and 0 bases at J, with 9 bases in the middle. The CDR3 covers 15 residues. CDR1 is SEHNR, CDR2 FQNEAQ, per germline (reference sequence).

There are a few counts of this clonotype. CDR3 sequence reads: CASSQAGQGVTEAFF. The CDR3, as DNA: TGTGCCAGCAGCCAAGCGGGACAGGGAGTCACTGAAGCTTTCTTT. V and J are TRBV4-2 and TRBJ1-1; 9 bases map to TRBD1. The CDR3 spans 15 residues. Trimming removed 1 base from V and 4 bases from J; junction bases left unmatched: 4. The germline gives CDR1 LGHNA, CDR2 YNFKEQ.